This T cell receptor (beta chain) was found in a study of shared clonotypes between healthy human individuals. Study information: Three plates each covered CD4 naive and memory; CD8 naive two, CD8 memory one.

Germline V gene sequence: CDR1 SGHNT, CDR2 YYREEE (reference sequence). This CDR3 region has 16 residues. Trimming removed 2 bases from V and 1 base from J, with 13 bases in between. The authors loaded about 0.2 ug DNA, approximately 30,000 T cell genomes, into sorted-subset replicate PCRs. Produced via immunoSEQ multiplex PCR; TCRdb's table is partial and in-frame only. The table lists over 950,000 clones, 70% to 85% of them singletons. V is TRBV5-4 and J is TRBJ2-1, with a weak D call TRBD1 (5 bases). The TCR originated in a young man in good health. Some clones in this sample may be carry-over from other donors' samples. The sample was memory CD4+ T cells from PBMCs. Subset given: CD45RA-negative fraction. For the CDR3, the DNA is TGTGCCAGCAGCTTCGGTATTCAGGGTTCCTACAATGAGCAGTTCTTC. Translating it yields CASSFGIQGSYNEQFF.